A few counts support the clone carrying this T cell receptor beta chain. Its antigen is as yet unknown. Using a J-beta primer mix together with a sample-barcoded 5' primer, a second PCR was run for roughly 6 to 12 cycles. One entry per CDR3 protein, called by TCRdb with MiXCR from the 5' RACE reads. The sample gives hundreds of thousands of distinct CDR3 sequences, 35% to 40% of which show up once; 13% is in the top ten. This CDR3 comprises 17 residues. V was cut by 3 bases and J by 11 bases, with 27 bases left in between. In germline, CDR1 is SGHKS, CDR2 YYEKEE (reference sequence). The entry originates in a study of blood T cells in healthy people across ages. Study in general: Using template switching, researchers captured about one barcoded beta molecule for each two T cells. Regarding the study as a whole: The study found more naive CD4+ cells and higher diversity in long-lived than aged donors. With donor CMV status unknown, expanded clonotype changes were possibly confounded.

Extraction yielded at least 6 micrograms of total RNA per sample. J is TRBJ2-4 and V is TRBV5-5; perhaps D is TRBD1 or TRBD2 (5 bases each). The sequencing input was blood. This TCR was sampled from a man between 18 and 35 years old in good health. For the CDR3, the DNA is TGTGCCAGCAGCTCGGGGCGGTTTGCAGCTAGCCAAAAACTTCAGTACTTC. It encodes CASSSGRFAASQKLQYF.